These T cell receptor beta chains were read from a single sample in a study of T cell responses to AZD1222 COVID-19 vaccine. Here immunoSEQ multiplex PCR was the method, and the copy in TCRdb shows in-frame clones only, minus some. The sample contains roughly 140,000 clones, around 93% of which appear only once. The material sequenced was peripheral blood, taken on day 0 of AZD1222 vaccination. The receptor source for this set is an adult in good health. Both conserved end residues are part of each CDR3. A D gene is named only where the DNA matches it firmly. A row's size may be missing; if present it is once, few, many or a size class.

J gene: TRBJ1-2; D gene: TRBD1; V gene: TRBV11-2; clone size: .; CDR3 protein: CASSLYGTGASGYTF; CDR3 DNA: TGTGCCAGCAGCTTGTATGGGACAGGGGCGAGTGGCTACACCTTC
J gene: TRBJ1-4; D gene: TRBD1; V gene: TRBV6-5; clone size: once; CDR3 protein: CASSYDQGGNEKLFF; CDR3 DNA: TGTGCCAGCAGTTACGATCAGGGGGGGAATGAAAAACTGTTTTTT
J gene: TRBJ2-7; D gene: .; V gene: TRBV15; clone size: .; CDR3 protein: CATSRQGPYEQYF; CDR3 DNA: TGTGCCACCAGCAGACAGGGTCCGTACGAGCAGTACTTC
J gene: TRBJ2-1; D gene: TRBD2; V gene: TRBV15; clone size: .; CDR3 protein: CATSREGSGGYNEQFF; CDR3 DNA: TGTGCCACCAGCAGAGAAGGTAGCGGGGGGTACAATGAGCAGTTCTTC
J gene: TRBJ2-7; D gene: TRBD2; V gene: TRBV7-2; clone size: .; CDR3 protein: CASSLGLAGSFGYEQYF; CDR3 DNA: TGTGCCAGCAGCCTCGGACTAGCGGGAAGCTTCGGTTACGAGCAGTACTTC
J gene: TRBJ2-7; D gene: TRBD1; V gene: TRBV6-2/TRBV6-3; clone size: .; CDR3 protein: CASSRPGQGFYEQYF; CDR3 DNA: TGTGCCAGCAGCCGGCCGGGACAGGGGTTTTACGAGCAGTACTTC
J gene: TRBJ2-7; D gene: TRBD1; V gene: TRBV18; clone size: .; CDR3 protein: CASSATGTGGSYEQYF; CDR3 DNA: TGTGCCAGCTCAGCCACCGGGACAGGGGGCAGCTACGAGCAGTACTTC
J gene: TRBJ2-7; D gene: .; V gene: TRBV3-1/TRBV3-2; clone size: once; CDR3 protein: CASSQISPEAGAYEQYF; CDR3 DNA: TGTGCCAGCAGCCAAATTTCCCCGGAAGCTGGGGCCTACGAGCAGTACTTC
J gene: TRBJ1-1; D gene: .; V gene: TRBV3-1/TRBV3-2; clone size: .; CDR3 protein: CASSSKMGGELEAFF; CDR3 DNA: TGTGCCAGCAGCTCAAAGATGGGGGGGGAACTTGAAGCTTTCTTT
J gene: TRBJ1-2; D gene: .; V gene: TRBV20-1; clone size: once; CDR3 protein: CSAIEQRQSKGYGYTF; CDR3 DNA: TGCAGTGCTATTGAACAGAGACAATCCAAGGGGTATGGCTACACCTTC
J gene: TRBJ2-1; D gene: .; V gene: TRBV9; clone size: .; CDR3 protein: CASSVGQLNEQFF; CDR3 DNA: TGTGCCAGCAGCGTAGGACAGTTAAATGAGCAGTTCTTC
J gene: TRBJ2-3; D gene: .; V gene: TRBV9; clone size: .; CDR3 protein: CASSVGLTDTQYF; CDR3 DNA: TGTGCCAGCAGCGTGGGGCTGACAGATACGCAGTATTTT
J gene: TRBJ2-7; D gene: .; V gene: TRBV15; clone size: .; CDR3 protein: CATSRTPSAAIEQYF; CDR3 DNA: TGTGCCACCAGCAGGACCCCTAGCGCAGCGATCGAGCAGTACTTC
J gene: TRBJ1-4; D gene: .; V gene: TRBV4-1; clone size: .; CDR3 protein: CASSQDPGRIVPNEKLFF; CDR3 DNA: TGCGCCAGCAGCCAAGACCCGGGACGGATTGTCCCTAATGAAAAACTGTTTTTT